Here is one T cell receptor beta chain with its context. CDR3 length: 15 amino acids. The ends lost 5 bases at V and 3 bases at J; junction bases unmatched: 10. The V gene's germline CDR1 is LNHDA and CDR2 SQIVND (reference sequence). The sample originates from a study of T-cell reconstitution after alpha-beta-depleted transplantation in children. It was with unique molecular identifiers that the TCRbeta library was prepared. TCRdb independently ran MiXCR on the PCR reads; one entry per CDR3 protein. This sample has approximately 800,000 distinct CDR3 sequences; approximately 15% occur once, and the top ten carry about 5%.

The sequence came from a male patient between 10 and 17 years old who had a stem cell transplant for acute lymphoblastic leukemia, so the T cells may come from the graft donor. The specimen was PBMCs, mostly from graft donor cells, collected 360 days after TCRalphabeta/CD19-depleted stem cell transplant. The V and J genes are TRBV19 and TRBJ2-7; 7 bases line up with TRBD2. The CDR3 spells CASSPHTSVNYEQYF. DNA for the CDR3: TGTGCCAGTAGTCCACACACTAGCGTCAACTACGAGCAGTACTTC.